This entry lists 9 T cell receptor beta chains sequenced from one sample in a study of blood T cell repertoires in COVID-19. Measured with immunoSEQ multiplex PCR; TCRdb has only the in-frame clones, and not every one. The sample has approximately 200,000 clones; roughly 80% are singletons. Sequencing input: peripheral blood. The receptors originated from a woman aged 25 to 39 who had recovered from COVID-19.

The rearrangement joins TRBV7-3 to TRBJ2-4; D gene unclear. Germline V gene lookup returns CDR1 SGHTA and CDR2 FQGTGA. This CDR3 has 14 residues. V dropped 2 bases and J dropped 6 bases, with 11 bases sitting between them. The CDR3 region has the DNA TGTGCCAGCAGCTTAGATGGGTCGGGAAACATTCAGTACTTC. This sequence encodes CASSLDGSGNIQYF.

The genes are TRBV5-4 and TRBJ2-1; TRBD2 aligns across 7 bases. CDR1 is SGHNT and CDR2 is YYREEE in the germline V gene (reference sequence). The CDR3 runs to 15 residues. V shed 1 base, J shed 7 bases, and the junction held 8 bases outside the gene matches. The CDR3 sequence: CASSLYSGVRNEQFF. CDR3 sequence (DNA): TGTGCCAGCAGCTTGTACAGCGGGGTTAGGAATGAGCAGTTCTTC.

The V gene is TRBV12-5, the J gene TRBJ2-5, with 9 bases aligning to TRBD2. V shed 3 bases, J shed 3 bases, and the junction held 5 bases outside the gene matches. The CDR3 is 15 residues long. Germline lookup yields CDR1 LGHNT and CDR2 FRNRAP. CDR3 amino acids: CASGFAGGGEETQYF. CDR3 nucleotides: TGTGCTAGTGGTTTCGCGGGAGGGGGGGAAGAGACCCAGTACTTC.

This clone was seen a single time. The chain carries TRBV28 and TRBJ2-6; the D is unclear. The germline V gene encodes CDR1 MDHEN and CDR2 SYDVKM. The ends were cut back, 6 bases at V and 0 bases at J, with 9 bases in the middle. CDR3 length: 15 residues. The CDR3 is CASSEPVSGANVLTF. The CDR3 coding sequence is TGTGCCAGCAGCGAACCGGTCTCTGGGGCCAACGTCCTGACTTTC.

The DNA of the CDR3 is TGCGCCAGCAGCTGGGACAGGGGGACAGATACGCAGTATTTT. This codes for CASSWDRGTDTQYF. The chain carries TRBV5-1 and TRBJ2-3; 11 bases line up with TRBD1. The J segment lost 3 bases and the V segment lost 3 bases, leaving 0 bases of the junction unmatched. Germline CDR1 and CDR2: SGHRS and YFSETQ. The CDR3 loop spans 14 amino acids.

The chain couples TRBV19 to TRBJ2-1, with 9 nucleotides matching TRBD2. The CDR3 runs 17 residues. The V and J ends lost 5 bases and 2 bases, in that order; junction bases with no gene match: 10. The germline gives CDR1 LNHDA, CDR2 SQIVND (reference sequence). The CDR3: CASSPRGTSFAYNEQFF. In nucleotides, the CDR3 is TGTGCCAGTAGTCCGAGGGGGACTAGCTTCGCCTACAATGAGCAGTTCTTC.

This chain links TRBV7-3 with TRBJ1-1; the match to TRBD1 covers 10 bases. Germline V gene sequence: CDR1 SGHTA, CDR2 FQGTGA. The CDR3 is made up of 15 amino acids. The V gene end was trimmed by 5 bases and the J gene end by 4 bases; junction bases not matched to a gene: 7. The CDR3 loop reads CASSATGGSGTEAFF. CDR3 DNA sequence: TGTGCCAGCAGCGCGACAGGGGGCAGCGGCACTGAAGCTTTCTTT.

The chain is built from TRBV6-2 or TRBV6-3 and TRBJ2-7, with TRBD1 as a possible D gene (5 bases). V was pared by 5 bases and J by 5 bases, with 16 bases between. CDR1 MNHEY and CDR2 SVGEGT come from the germline V gene. The CDR3 has 14 residues. CDR3 nucleotides: TGTGCCAGCAGTAGACCGCAGGGTCACCACGAGCAGTACTTC. Translating gives CASSRPQGHHEQYF.

This clone came up a few times. This chain joins TRBV9 and TRBJ1-4; TRBD1 matches at 7 bases. Trimming cost V 3 bases and J 2 bases; bases outside gene matches: 4. Germline V gives CDR1 SGDLS, CDR2 YYNGEE. This CDR3 spans 15 amino acids. The CDR3 DNA reads as TGTGCCAGCAGCGCAGAGACAGGGACTAATGAAAAACTGTTTTTT. This gives the protein CASSAETGTNEKLFF.